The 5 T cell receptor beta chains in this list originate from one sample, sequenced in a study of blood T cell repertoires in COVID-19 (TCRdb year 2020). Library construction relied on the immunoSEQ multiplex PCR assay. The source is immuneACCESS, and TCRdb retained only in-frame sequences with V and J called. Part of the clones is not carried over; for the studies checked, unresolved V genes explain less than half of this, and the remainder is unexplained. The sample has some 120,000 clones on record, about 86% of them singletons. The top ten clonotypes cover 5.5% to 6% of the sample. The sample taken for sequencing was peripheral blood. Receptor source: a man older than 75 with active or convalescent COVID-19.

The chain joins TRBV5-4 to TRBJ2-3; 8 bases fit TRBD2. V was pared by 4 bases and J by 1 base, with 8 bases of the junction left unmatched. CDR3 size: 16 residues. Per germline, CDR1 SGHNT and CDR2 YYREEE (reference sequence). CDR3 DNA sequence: TGTGCCAGCAGCGGGATGACGGGGGGGCGCACAGATACGCAGTATTTT. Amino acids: CASSGMTGGRTDTQYF.

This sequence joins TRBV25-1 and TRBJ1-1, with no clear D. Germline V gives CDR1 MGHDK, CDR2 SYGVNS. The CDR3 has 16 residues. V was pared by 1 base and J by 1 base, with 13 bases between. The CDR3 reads CASSEFPPLGNTEAFF. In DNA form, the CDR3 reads TGTGCCAGCAGTGAATTCCCCCCTCTAGGGAACACTGAAGCTTTCTTT.

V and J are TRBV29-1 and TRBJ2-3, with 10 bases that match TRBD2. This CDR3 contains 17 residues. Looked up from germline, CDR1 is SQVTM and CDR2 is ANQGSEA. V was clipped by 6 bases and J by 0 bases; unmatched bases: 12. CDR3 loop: CSVPSSGGESSTDTQYF. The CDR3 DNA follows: TGCAGCGTCCCCTCTAGCGGGGGTGAGAGTAGCACAGATACGCAGTATTTT.

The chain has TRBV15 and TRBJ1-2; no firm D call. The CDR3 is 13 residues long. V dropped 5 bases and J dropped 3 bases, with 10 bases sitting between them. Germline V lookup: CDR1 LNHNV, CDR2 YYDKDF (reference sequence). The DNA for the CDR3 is TGTGCCACCAGCTCTGGGCAGGACTATGGCTACACCTTC. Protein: CATSSGQDYGYTF.

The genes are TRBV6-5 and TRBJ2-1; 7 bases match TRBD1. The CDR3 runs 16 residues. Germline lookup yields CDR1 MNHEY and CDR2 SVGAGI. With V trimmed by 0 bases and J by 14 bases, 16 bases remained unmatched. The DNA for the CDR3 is TGTGCCAGCAGTTACTCGAAGGGGGCCCTCCCGGATTTTAAGTTCTTC. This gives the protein CASSYSKGALPDFKFF.